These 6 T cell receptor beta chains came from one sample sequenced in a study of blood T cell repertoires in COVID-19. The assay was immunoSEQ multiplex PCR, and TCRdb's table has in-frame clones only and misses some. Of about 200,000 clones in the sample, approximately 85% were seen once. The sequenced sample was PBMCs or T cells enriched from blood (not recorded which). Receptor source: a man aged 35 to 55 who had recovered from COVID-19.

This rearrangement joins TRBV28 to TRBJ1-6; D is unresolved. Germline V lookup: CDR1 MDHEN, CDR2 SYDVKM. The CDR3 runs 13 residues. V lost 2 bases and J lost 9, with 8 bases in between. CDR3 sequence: CASSLEGTSPLHF. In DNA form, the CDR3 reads TGTGCCAGCAGTTTAGAGGGTACTTCACCCCTCCACTTT.

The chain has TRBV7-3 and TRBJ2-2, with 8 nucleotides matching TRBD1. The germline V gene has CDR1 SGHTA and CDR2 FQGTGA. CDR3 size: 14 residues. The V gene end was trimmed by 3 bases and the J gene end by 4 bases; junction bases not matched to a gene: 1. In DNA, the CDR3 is TGTGCCAGCAGCTTTGACAGGGGCACCGGGGAGCTGTTTTTT. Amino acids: CASSFDRGTGELFF. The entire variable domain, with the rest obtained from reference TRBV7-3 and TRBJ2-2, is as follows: GAGVSQTPSNKVTEKGKYVELRCDPISGHTALYWYRQSLGQGPEFLIYFQGTGAADDSGLPNDRFFAVRPEGSVSTLKIQRTERGDSAVYLCASSFDRGTGELFFGEGSRLTVL.

The CDR3 spells CASSQDVTSGRANEQFF. DNA of the CDR3: TGCGCCAGCAGCCAAGATGTGACTAGCGGGAGGGCCAACGAGCAGTTCTTC. The chain uses TRBV4-1 and TRBJ2-1; 14 nucleotides align to TRBD2. This CDR3 spans 17 amino acids. Trimming cost V 0 bases and J 10 bases; bases outside gene matches: 8. Germline loops: CDR1 MGHRA, CDR2 YSYEKL.

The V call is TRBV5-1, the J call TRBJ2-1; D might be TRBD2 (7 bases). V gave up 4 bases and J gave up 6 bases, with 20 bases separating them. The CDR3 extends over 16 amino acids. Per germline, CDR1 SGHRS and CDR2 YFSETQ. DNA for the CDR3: TGCGCCAGCAGCCCCACTCGGGGGGCCTTCCCCAATGAGCAGTTCTTC. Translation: CASSPTRGAFPNEQFF.

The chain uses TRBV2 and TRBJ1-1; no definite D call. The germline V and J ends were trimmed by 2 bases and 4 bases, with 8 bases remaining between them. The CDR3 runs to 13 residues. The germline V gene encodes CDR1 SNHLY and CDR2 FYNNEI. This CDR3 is CASSEWRSTEAFF. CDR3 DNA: TGTGCCAGCAGTGAATGGAGAAGCACTGAAGCTTTCTTT.

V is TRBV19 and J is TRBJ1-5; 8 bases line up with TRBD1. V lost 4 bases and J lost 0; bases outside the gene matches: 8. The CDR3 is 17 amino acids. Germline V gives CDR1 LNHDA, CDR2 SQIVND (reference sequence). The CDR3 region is CASSRGGGTGSNQPQHF. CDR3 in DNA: TGTGCCAGTAGTAGGGGCGGCGGGACAGGTAGCAATCAGCCCCAGCATTTT.